This T cell receptor beta chain was sequenced for a study of T cell changes during pregnancy in multiple sclerosis. Sequenced by immunoSEQ multiplex PCR; TCRdb stores in-frame clones only, minus some. The sample gives tens of thousands of clones, 92% of which show up once; less than 0.9% is in the top ten. The TCR originated in a female donor with multiple sclerosis, enrolled in a pregnancy study. The material was CD4+ T cells from peripheral blood mononuclear cells, obtained in the third trimester of pregnancy.

CDR3: CASSLGAGKNTEAFF. CDR3 nucleotide sequence: TGCGCCAGCAGCTTGGGCGCAGGCAAGAACACTGAAGCTTTCTTT. The chain joins TRBV5-1 to TRBJ1-1; D not resolved. Germline assignment: CDR1 SGHRS and CDR2 YFSETQ. This CDR3 spans 15 amino acids. Between the trimmed V and J ends, which lost 0 bases and 1 base, there was a span of 10 bases.